The 31 T cell receptor beta chains reported below all come from one sample, sequenced in a study of T cell repertoires in cytomegalovirus infection. TCRdb re-derived calls from the reads in MiXCR, one entry per CDR3 protein. There are 200,000 to 300,000 distinct CDR3 sequences in the sample; 9% to 15% occur only once, and 1.5% to 2% lies in the top ten. Sequenced input: PBMCs. These receptors were collected from a human donor in good health (CMV status not recorded). Some clones in this sample may be carry-over from other donors' samples.

In this sample, this clonotype turned up many times. The chain uses TRBV5-1 and TRBJ1-2; possible D gene TRBD1, 5 bases. V dropped 4 bases and J dropped 4 bases, with 14 bases sitting between them. This CDR3 comprises 14 residues. The germline V gene encodes CDR1 SGHRS and CDR2 YFSETQ. The CDR3: CASSTGPAAYGYTF. In nucleotides, the CDR3 is TGCGCCAGCAGCACGGGACCGGCGGCCTATGGCTACACCTTC.

The sample holds many counts of this clonotype. The chain joins TRBV7-8 to TRBJ1-5; D not certain. Germline CDR1 SGHVS, CDR2 FQNEAQ. The V end was cut by 5 bases, the J end by 4 bases, with 9 bases between. This CDR3 region has 13 residues. This CDR3 is CASSQSGNQPQHF. CDR3 in DNA: TGTGCCAGCAGCCAGAGCGGGAATCAGCCCCAGCATTTT.

This clonotype has a count of ten or more. This chain joins TRBV28 and TRBJ1-2, with D possibly matching TRBD1 (6 bases). CDR1 and CDR2 (germline): MDHEN, SYDVKM. Trimming stripped 5 bases from V and 4 bases from J, with 14 bases between. The CDR3 loop spans 14 amino acids. CDR3 in DNA: TGTGCCAGCAGTGCTGCGTCAGGGGCCTATGGCTACACCTTC. The encoded protein is CASSAASGAYGYTF.

This clonotype was counted a few times. The rearrangement links TRBV6-5 to TRBJ2-3; 8 bases fit TRBD1. The V gene end was trimmed by 4 bases and the J gene end by 2 bases; junction bases not matched to a gene: 5. CDR3 length equals 15 residues. The V gene's germline CDR1 is MNHEY and CDR2 SVGAGI. For the CDR3, the DNA is TGTGCCAGCAGTTCTCCGGGACAGGCCACAGATACGCAGTATTTT. This translates into CASSSPGQATDTQYF.

There are many counts of this clonotype. The chain is built from TRBV6-1 and TRBJ2-2, with unresolved D. Trimming removed 1 base from V and 5 bases from J, with 11 bases in between. The CDR3 is made up of 15 amino acids. Germline V gene sequence: CDR1 MNHNS, CDR2 SASEGT. The CDR3 reads CASSEVLSETGELFF. The CDR3 nucleotides read TGTGCCAGCAGTGAAGTCTTGAGTGAGACCGGGGAGCTGTTTTTT.

This clonotype has a count of ten or more. The rearrangement uses TRBV19 and TRBJ2-5, with 13 nucleotides matching TRBD2. The CDR3 is made up of 16 amino acids. With 5 bases clipped from V and 3 bases from J, the junction kept 6 bases outside the gene matches. CDR1 is LNHDA and CDR2 is SQIVND in the germline V gene (reference sequence). CDR3 loop: CASSPRTSGGKETQYF. CDR3 nucleotides: TGTGCCAGTAGTCCCCGGACTAGCGGGGGAAAAGAGACCCAGTACTTC.

This clonotype was seen at least ten times. The chain combines TRBV11-1 with TRBJ2-7; 10 bases match TRBD1. Germline CDR1 and CDR2: SGHAT and FQDESV (reference sequence). J lost 5 bases, V lost 5 bases, and 6 bases had no gene match. This CDR3 region has 14 residues. This chain's CDR3 is CASSTRQGAHEQYF. For the CDR3, the DNA is TGTGCCAGCAGCACCCGACAGGGGGCCCACGAGCAGTACTTC.

The V gene is TRBV3-1, the J gene TRBJ1-1; possibly TRBD1 for D (6 bases). The ends were cut back, 3 bases at V and 1 base at J, with 9 bases in the middle. The CDR3 is 14 residues long. Germline assignment: CDR1 LGHDT and CDR2 YNNKEL (reference sequence). This chain's CDR3 is CASSHEDRNTEAFF. CDR3 nucleotide sequence: TGTGCCAGCAGCCACGAGGACAGGAACACTGAAGCTTTCTTT.

Only a few counts were recorded for this clonotype. V usage is TRBV19 and J usage is TRBJ2-3; D possibly corresponds to TRBD1 (6 bases). In germline, CDR1 is LNHDA, CDR2 SQIVND (reference sequence). The V end was cut by 6 bases, the J end by 3 bases, with 13 bases between. The CDR3 has 14 residues. CDR3 sequence (DNA): TGTGCCAGTAGGACCGGGACACCAACAGATACGCAGTATTTT. Encoded protein: CASRTGTPTDTQYF.

This clonotype has ten or more counts. This rearrangement joins TRBV25-1 to TRBJ1-2; D not certain. The CDR3 loop spans 15 amino acids. Germline V gene lookup returns CDR1 MGHDK and CDR2 SYGVNS. Trimming cost V 3 bases and J 5 bases, with 16 bases left between them. CDR3 sequence reads: CASSDSVAKRYGYTF. CDR3 coding DNA: TGTGCCAGCAGTGATTCTGTCGCAAAGAGATATGGCTACACCTTC.

In this sample, this clonotype turned up a few times. The CDR3 loop reads CSARDSRYSNQPQHF. Here the CDR3 DNA reads TGCAGTGCCAGGGACAGCAGATATAGCAATCAGCCCCAGCATTTT. The V call is TRBV20-1, the J call TRBJ1-5, with TRBD1 matching over 7 bases. Germline CDR1 and CDR2: DFQATT and SNEGSKA (reference sequence). V was pared by 6 bases and J by 0 bases, with 8 bases of the junction left unmatched. This CDR3 spans 15 amino acids.

This clonotype was counted many times. This CDR3 is CASSGTGWGRGELFF. The CDR3 DNA reads TGTGCCAGCAGTGGGACAGGGTGGGGCCGGGGGGAGCTGTTTTTT. The chain combines TRBV28 with TRBJ2-2, with 9 nucleotides matching TRBD1. Trimming removed 5 bases from V and 8 bases from J; junction bases left unmatched: 9. CDR3 size: 15 residues. Looked up from germline, CDR1 is MDHEN and CDR2 is SYDVKM.

This clonotype was counted ten times or more. The chain combines TRBV7-2 with TRBJ2-3; 8 bases fit TRBD2. CDR1 and CDR2 (germline): SGHTA, FQGNSA. The CDR3 runs to 16 residues. The ends lost 5 bases at V and 1 base at J; junction bases unmatched: 8. The CDR3 bases are TGTGCCAGCAGCCAGCGGGGGAGCCCGGGCACAGATACGCAGTATTTT. Protein product: CASSQRGSPGTDTQYF.

Ten or more counts support this clonotype. This rearrangement joins TRBV7-2 to TRBJ2-7; 8 nucleotides agree with TRBD1. V lost 5 bases, J lost 4 bases, and 4 bases stayed unmatched. The CDR3 covers 13 residues. CDR1 and CDR2 from the germline V gene are SGHTA and FQGNSA. Here the CDR3 reads CASSPGQEYEQYF. CDR3 DNA: TGTGCCAGCAGCCCGGGACAGGAATACGAGCAGTACTTC.

The V gene is TRBV20-1, the J gene TRBJ2-1; TRBD2 matches at 7 bases. Unmatched junction bases numbered 4, after V lost 2 bases and J lost 0 bases. CDR3 length: 15 residues. Germline V gives CDR1 DFQATT, CDR2 SNEGSKA (reference sequence). The CDR3 coding sequence is TGCAGTGCTAGATCCCTAGCGGACTCCTACAATGAGCAGTTCTTC. Translating gives CSARSLADSYNEQFF.

Concerning this clonotype itself: An end of the junction differs from the germline gene, which may be a read error. The gene calls are TRBV4-3 and TRBJ2-5; 13 bases line up with TRBD2. The CDR3 runs to 16 residues. Germline assignment: CDR1 LGHNA and CDR2 YSLEER. The CDR3 here is CASGQGLAGVQETQYF. Written as DNA, the CDR3 is TGCGCCAGCGGCCAAGGACTAGCGGGGGTTCAAGAGACCCAGTACTTC.

The V call is TRBV27, the J call TRBJ1-2; weak D call: TRBD1 (5 bases). The CDR3 is 14 amino acids. From germline, CDR1 is MNHEY and CDR2 SMNVEV (reference sequence). V was cut by 6 bases and J by 7 bases, with 18 bases left in between. CDR3 sequence reads: CASRKGTANGGYTF. In nucleotides, the CDR3 is TGTGCCAGCAGGAAAGGGACCGCGAACGGTGGCTACACCTTC.

This clonotype was picked up a small number of times. V and J are TRBV12-3 or TRBV12-4 and TRBJ2-5; 9 bases fit TRBD2. V was clipped by 6 bases and J by 1 base; unmatched bases: 12. The CDR3 has 17 amino acids. In DNA, the CDR3 is TGTGCCAGCAGCCGCCTAGCGGGACAGAGAGGCCAAGAGACCCAGTACTTC. Protein product: CASSRLAGQRGQETQYF.

The rearrangement links TRBV15 to TRBJ2-5; D may be TRBD1 (5 bases). Trimming pared 0 bases from V and 2 bases from J, leaving 10 bases between. Germline V lookup: CDR1 LNHNV, CDR2 YYDKDF (reference sequence). CDR3 size: 15 residues. The CDR3 here is CATSRDLGQQETQYF. The CDR3, as DNA: TGTGCCACCAGCAGAGATCTGGGGCAGCAAGAGACCCAGTACTTC.

This clonotype was counted a few times. The chain links TRBV29-1 to TRBJ1-4; maybe TRBD1 (6 bases). The CDR3 loop spans 16 amino acids. The germline V gene encodes CDR1 SQVTM and CDR2 ANQGSEA. The V end was cut by 6 bases, the J end by 8 bases, with 25 bases between. The CDR3: CSVSDQDGGPTEKLFF. The CDR3 DNA sequence: TGCAGCGTCTCGGACCAAGACGGGGGGCCCACGGAAAAACTGTTTTTT.

This clonotype appeared many times. V gene TRBV7-2 combines with J gene TRBJ2-5, with TRBD1 as a possible D gene (6 bases). There are 14 residues in the CDR3. The V and J ends lost 3 bases and 1 base respectively, with 9 bases between them. Germline CDR1 SGHTA, CDR2 FQGNSA. The CDR3 DNA is TGTGCCAGCAGCTTGAGCAGGGGCCAAGAGACCCAGTACTTC. It codes for CASSLSRGQETQYF.

This clonotype was observed many times. The chain joins TRBV12-5 to TRBJ2-1, with 9 bases aligning to TRBD2. The CDR3 runs 17 residues. Germline V lookup: CDR1 LGHNT, CDR2 FRNRAP. Losses at the gene ends were 0 bases for V and 7 bases for J; bases not matched to a gene: 10. In DNA, the CDR3 is TGTGCTAGTGGTTTGGTAGGAGGCGGGGGGGCCAGAAATGAGCAGTTCTTC. This sequence encodes CASGLVGGGGARNEQFF.

This clonotype was found many times. The chain employs TRBV7-2 and TRBJ2-1; no clear D gene. CDR3 length equals 16 residues. Per germline, CDR1 SGHTA and CDR2 FQGNSA. The V gene lost 5 bases and the J gene lost 1 base, with 15 bases spanning the gap. Here the CDR3 reads CASSTRSTASYNEQFF. For the CDR3, the DNA is TGTGCCAGCAGCACCCGGTCGACCGCGTCCTACAATGAGCAGTTCTTC.

V gene TRBV28 combines with J gene TRBJ2-5; possibly TRBD2 for D (6 bases). This CDR3 is 14 amino acids long. Trimming cost V 3 bases and J 0 bases, with 8 bases left between them. CDR1 and CDR2 (germline): MDHEN, SYDVKM. CDR3 sequence (DNA): TGTGCCAGCAGTTTTGGAGGGGACCAAGAGACCCAGTACTTC. Its translation: CASSFGGDQETQYF.

Ten or more counts support this clonotype. This sequence joins TRBV10-3 and TRBJ2-3; tentatively, D is TRBD1 (6 bases). The germline gives CDR1 ENHRY, CDR2 SYGVKD. The CDR3 is 15 residues long. The V gene lost 0 bases and the J gene lost 5 bases, with 12 bases spanning the gap. The CDR3 loop is CAISESGGEVDTQYF. The CDR3 DNA is TGTGCCATCAGTGAGTCTGGGGGCGAGGTAGATACGCAGTATTTT.

J is TRBJ2-1 and V is TRBV7-9; 11 nucleotides align to TRBD2. CDR3 length equals 20 residues. The germline V gene encodes CDR1 SEHNR and CDR2 FQNEAQ (reference sequence). V lost 5 bases and J lost 0; bases outside the gene matches: 15. The CDR3 coding sequence is TGTGCCAGCAGCCCCCTCTCTAGCGGGAGGCCCTTATCCTCCTACAATGAGCAGTTCTTC. Encoded protein: CASSPLSSGRPLSSYNEQFF.

In this sample, this clonotype turned up many times. V and J are TRBV7-2 and TRBJ2-3, with D perhaps TRBD2 (5 bases). Germline V gives CDR1 SGHTA, CDR2 FQGNSA. The V and J ends lost 2 bases and 0 bases respectively, with 6 bases between them. CDR3 length equals 14 residues. For the CDR3, the DNA is TGTGCCAGCAGCTTACGCGGGAGCACAGATACGCAGTATTTT. It codes for CASSLRGSTDTQYF.

This clonotype has at least ten counts. The genes are TRBV7-3 and TRBJ1-1; possibly TRBD1 for D (6 bases). Germline values: CDR1 SGHTA, CDR2 FQGTGA. V dropped 2 bases and J dropped 7 bases, with 20 bases sitting between them. The CDR3 extends over 16 amino acids. CDR3 sequence: CASSLGSSSRGFEAFF. CDR3 nucleotides: TGTGCCAGCAGCTTAGGTTCCTCTTCGAGGGGGTTTGAAGCTTTCTTT.

This clonotype was recorded at least ten times. V usage is TRBV7-7 and J usage is TRBJ2-1, with a possible D match to TRBD2 (5 bases). The CDR3 length is 14 residues. V lost 3 bases and J 8 bases, leaving 14 bases between the germline ends. Germline CDR1 and CDR2: SSHAT and FNYEAQ (reference sequence). DNA for the CDR3: TGTGCCAGCAGCTTTTTCGAGGGTTCGTATGAGCAGTTCTTC. This translates into CASSFFEGSYEQFF.

The J gene is TRBJ2-4, the V gene TRBV14; TRBD2 agrees at 7 bases. This CDR3 is 12 amino acids long. CDR1 is SGHDN and CDR2 is FVKESK in the germline V gene. With 3 bases clipped from V and 7 bases from J, the junction kept 0 bases outside the gene matches. CDR3 coding DNA: TGTGCCAGCAGCCACGGGGGGAACATTCAGTACTTC. Translating it yields CASSHGGNIQYF.

This clonotype was detected many times. This sequence joins TRBV7-2 and TRBJ2-2; D unclear. Trimming cost V 5 bases and J 0 bases, with 7 bases left between them. Looked up from germline, CDR1 is SGHTA and CDR2 is FQGNSA. The CDR3 covers 14 residues. Here the CDR3 DNA reads TGTGCCAGCAGCCGTAGTTCGAACACCGGGGAGCTGTTTTTT. Residues: CASSRSSNTGELFF.